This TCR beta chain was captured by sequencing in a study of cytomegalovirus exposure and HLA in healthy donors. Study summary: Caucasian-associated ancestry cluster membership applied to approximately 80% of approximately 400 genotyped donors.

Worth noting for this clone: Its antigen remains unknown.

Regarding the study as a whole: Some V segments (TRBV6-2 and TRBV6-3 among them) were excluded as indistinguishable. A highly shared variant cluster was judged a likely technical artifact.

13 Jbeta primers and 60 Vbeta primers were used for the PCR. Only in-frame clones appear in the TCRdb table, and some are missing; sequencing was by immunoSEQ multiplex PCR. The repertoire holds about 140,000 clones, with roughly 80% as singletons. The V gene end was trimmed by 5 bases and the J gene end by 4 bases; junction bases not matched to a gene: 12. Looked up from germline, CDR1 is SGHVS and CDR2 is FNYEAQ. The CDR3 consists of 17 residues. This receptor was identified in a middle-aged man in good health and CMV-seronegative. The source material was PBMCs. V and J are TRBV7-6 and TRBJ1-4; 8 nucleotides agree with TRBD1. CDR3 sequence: CASSAWTGRTGNEKLFF. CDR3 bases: TGTGCCAGCAGCGCCTGGACAGGGAGAACGGGTAATGAAAAACTGTTTTTT.